Reported below is one T cell receptor beta chain. The antigen is not known. This sample is drawn from a study of cytotoxic CD8 clonotypes in ibrutinib-treated CLL. Study-wide points: Against age-matched healthy donors, baseline clonality ran higher and tracked circulating CD8+ T-cell counts.

Sequencing used immunoSEQ multiplex PCR; TCRdb keeps in-frame clones, though not all of them. The sample has around 200,000 clones, 60% to 80% seen once. Trimming cost V 6 bases and J 5 bases; bases outside gene matches: 2. Germline V gene lookup returns CDR1 SGHNT and CDR2 YYREEE (reference sequence). This CDR3 is 12 amino acids long. The rearrangement joins TRBV5-4 to TRBJ2-5, with TRBD1 matching 9 bases. This specimen consisted of PBMCs, obtained after 12 months of ibrutinib treatment. The receptor comes from a human donor with chronic lymphocytic leukemia. Here the CDR3 DNA reads TGTGCCAGCATGGGGACAGGGGAGACCCAGTACTTC. This encodes CASMGTGETQYF. Supplemented by reference TRBV5-4 and TRBJ2-5, the full variable domain reads ETGVTQSPTHLIKTRGQQVTLRCSSQSGHNTVSWYQQALGQGPQFIFQYYREEENGRGNFPPRFSGLQFPNYSSELNVNALELDDSALYLCASMGTGETQYFGPGTRLLVL.